This T cell receptor (beta chain) was obtained from a study of cytomegalovirus exposure and HLA in healthy donors. Study-wide context: Caucasian-associated ancestry cluster membership applied to about 80% of 398 genotyped donors.

Germline V gene lookup returns CDR1 SGHTA and CDR2 FQGTGA. The J segment lost 4 bases and the V segment lost 4 bases, leaving 3 bases of the junction unmatched. The CDR3 contains 13 residues. The PCR ran on 60 Vbeta and 13 Jbeta primers. The data were produced by immunoSEQ multiplex PCR, yet TCRdb's version contains in-frame clones alone and is incomplete. The sample lists about 97,000 clones; roughly four fifths were seen once. For this clone: This sample also contains other DNA sequences that code for the same CDR3.

This rearrangement joins TRBV7-3 to TRBJ1-1, with 7 nucleotides matching TRBD1. The material sequenced was PBMCs. The clonotype was recovered from a man in his forties in good health and CMV-seropositive. The CDR3 loop reads CASSSQGSTEAFF. In nucleotides, the CDR3 is TGTGCCAGCAGCTCACAGGGGAGCACTGAAGCTTTCTTT.